Following are 8 T cell receptor beta chains from one sample sequenced in a study of blood T cell repertoires in COVID-19. Clones were sequenced by immunoSEQ multiplex PCR, and TCRdb holds only the in-frame ones, with some missing. The sample carries 400,000 or so clones, 70% to 90% recorded once. Sequencing input: peripheral blood. The receptor set was obtained from a woman aged 40-49 years with COVID-19, enrolled during active disease.

V and J are TRBV19 and TRBJ1-2, with D unresolved. Germline CDR1 is LNHDA and CDR2 is SQIVND (reference sequence). V gave up 3 bases and J gave up 3 bases, with 11 bases separating them. The CDR3 is made up of 14 amino acids. In DNA form, the CDR3 reads TGTGCCAGTAGTATGTGGCAGGACTACTATGGCTACACCTTC. Protein sequence: CASSMWQDYYGYTF.

This clone has a single count. This chain joins TRBV7-9 and TRBJ2-5, with TRBD1 matching 12 bases. With 3 bases clipped from V and 4 bases from J, the junction kept 3 bases outside the gene matches. The length of the CDR3 is 15 residues. Germline CDR1 and CDR2: SEHNR and FQNEAQ (reference sequence). CDR3 sequence: CASSLGTGGGETQYF. DNA of the CDR3: TGTGCCAGCAGCTTGGGGACAGGGGGCGGAGAGACCCAGTACTTC.

The CDR3 is CASSLGRTGELFF. The CDR3 DNA follows: TGTGCCAGCAGCTTGGGGCGGACCGGGGAGCTGTTTTTT. The chain has TRBV5-4 and TRBJ2-2, with D unresolved. The CDR3 has 13 residues. Germline V gene lookup returns CDR1 SGHNT and CDR2 YYREEE (reference sequence). V was shortened by 0 bases and J by 5 bases, with 5 bases between the two germline ends.

The chain combines TRBV28 with TRBJ1-2, with 7 bases fitting TRBD1. Germline V lookup: CDR1 MDHEN, CDR2 SYDVKM. The CDR3 extends over 14 amino acids. V shed 6 bases, J shed 8 bases, and the junction held 12 bases outside the gene matches. As DNA, the CDR3 is TGTGCCAGCAGCCAAGGGGGCGCCGGGCGGGGCTACACCTTC. As protein: CASSQGGAGRGYTF.

A single count supports this clone. This sequence joins TRBV4-2 and TRBJ1-1; D perhaps matches TRBD1 (6 bases). V lost 6 bases to trimming and J lost 6 bases, with 11 bases between them. Per the germline V gene, CDR1 is LGHNA and CDR2 is YNFKEQ. This CDR3 comprises 12 residues. The CDR3 protein is CASSYRASEAFF. CDR3 nucleotide sequence: TGTGCCAGCAGTTACAGGGCGTCTGAAGCTTTCTTT.

The CDR3 here is CASSLMGLAGGPDTQYF. The CDR3 DNA reads as TGTGCCAGCAGCTTAATGGGACTAGCGGGGGGCCCGGATACGCAGTATTTT. V is TRBV7-8 and J is TRBJ2-3; 15 bases fit TRBD2. Germline CDR1 and CDR2: SGHVS and FQNEAQ. The CDR3 loop spans 17 amino acids. V lost 2 bases to trimming and J lost 6 bases; unmatched junction nucleotides: 6. The variable domain in full, with the rest retrieved from reference TRBV7-8 and TRBJ2-3, is GAGVSQSPRYKVAKRGQDVALRCDPISGHVSLFWYQQALGQGPEFLTYFQNEAQLDKSGLPSDRFFAERPEGSVSTLKIQRTQQEDSAVYLCASSLMGLAGGPDTQYFGPGTRLTVL.

This chain connects TRBV5-1 to TRBJ2-6; 7 nucleotides align to TRBD1. V lost 4 bases, J lost 0 bases, and 7 bases stayed unmatched. In germline, CDR1 is SGHRS, CDR2 YFSETQ. This CDR3 is built from 17 residues. The CDR3 loop reads CASSPTGLHSGANVLTF. In DNA form, the CDR3 reads TGCGCCAGCAGCCCGACAGGGCTCCACTCTGGGGCCAACGTCCTGACTTTC.

This chain connects TRBV4-3 to TRBJ2-7; 11 nucleotides match TRBD1. Germline loops: CDR1 LGHNA, CDR2 YSLEER. With 0 bases clipped from V and 3 bases from J, the junction kept 4 bases outside the gene matches. The CDR3 spans 16 residues. The CDR3 loop reads CASSQEDGTGGYEQYF. In DNA form, the CDR3 reads TGCGCCAGCAGCCAAGAAGACGGGACAGGGGGCTACGAGCAGTACTTC.